This T cell receptor beta chain was sequenced for a study of OX40 agonist ivuxolimab in advanced cancers. Study results and limitations: The mean number of expanded clones was higher in CD8+ T cells than in CD4+. In the 0.1-3.0 mg/kg groups, partial responders showed among the lowest expansion. Blood T cells, both CD4+ and CD8+, expanded clonally by week 6 at 0.1 to 3.0 mg/kg.

The CDR3 runs to 15 residues. J gave up 2 bases and V 4 bases, and 4 bases lay outside the gene matches. Germline V gives CDR1 KGHSH, CDR2 LQKENI. Method: immunoSEQ multiplex PCR; TCRdb's copy keeps in-frame clones and lacks some. Counted here are 62,000 or so clones, just under 85% occurring once; the ten biggest clones make up about 9.1%. Details on this clone: As yet, its antigen is unknown.

The sequence was collected from an adult with an advanced solid tumor such as melanoma, head and neck, liver or kidney cancer. V usage is TRBV18 and J usage is TRBJ2-1; 8 nucleotides agree with TRBD1. The sample consisted of CD4+ or CD8+ T cells sorted from blood, taken in a trial of the OX40 agonist ivuxolimab. Here the CDR3 DNA reads TGTGCCAGCTCACGGGACAGGTTAACCTACAATGAGCAGTTCTTC. Residues: CASSRDRLTYNEQFF.